The clone carrying this T cell receptor (beta chain) occurred a few times. Its cognate antigen is unknown. One entry per CDR3 protein, called by TCRdb with MiXCR from the 5' RACE reads. The sample includes 250,000 to 300,000 distinct CDR3 sequences, about a sixth of them seen just once. The data were obtained in a study of T-cell memory formation after mild COVID-19. Study-level findings and limits: Whereas later expanders leaned CD4+, clones contracting day 15 to 85 showed a balanced CD4/CD8 makeup. Clones which contracted sat mainly in CM and EM if CD4+, and in EMRA if CD8+. Clones from the second wave (peaking day 37) had unconfirmed SARS-CoV-2 specificity.

The germline CDR1 and CDR2 sequences are GTSNPN and SVGIG (reference sequence). The ends were cut back, 2 bases at V and 4 bases at J, with 11 bases in the middle. This CDR3 is 13 amino acids long. V gene TRBV30 combines with J gene TRBJ1-2; possible D gene TRBD1, 5 bases. This clonotype was obtained from a young man who had mild COVID-19 (a few samples of this study predate the infection). Cell type and time point are not known. The sequencing input was PBMCs or a T cell subset sorted from them (not recorded which). CDR3 region: CAWSTDTFYGYTF. The CDR3 nucleotides are TGTGCCTGGAGTACGGACACGTTCTATGGCTACACCTTC.